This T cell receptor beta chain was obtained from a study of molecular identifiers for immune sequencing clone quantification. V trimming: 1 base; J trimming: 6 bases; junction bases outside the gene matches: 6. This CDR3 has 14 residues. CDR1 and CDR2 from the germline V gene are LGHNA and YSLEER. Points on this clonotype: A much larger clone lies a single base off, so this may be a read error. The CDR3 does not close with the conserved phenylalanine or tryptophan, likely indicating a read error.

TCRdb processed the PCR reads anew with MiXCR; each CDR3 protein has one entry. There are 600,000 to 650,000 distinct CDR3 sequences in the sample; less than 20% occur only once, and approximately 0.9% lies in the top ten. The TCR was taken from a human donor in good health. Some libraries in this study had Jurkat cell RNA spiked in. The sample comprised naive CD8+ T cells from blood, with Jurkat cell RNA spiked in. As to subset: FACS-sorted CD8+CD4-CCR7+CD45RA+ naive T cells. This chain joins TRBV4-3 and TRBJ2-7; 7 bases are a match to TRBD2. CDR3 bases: TGCGCCAGCAGCCAAGGAGCGGGAACCGCCGAGCAGTACTCC. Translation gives CASSQGAGTAEQYS.